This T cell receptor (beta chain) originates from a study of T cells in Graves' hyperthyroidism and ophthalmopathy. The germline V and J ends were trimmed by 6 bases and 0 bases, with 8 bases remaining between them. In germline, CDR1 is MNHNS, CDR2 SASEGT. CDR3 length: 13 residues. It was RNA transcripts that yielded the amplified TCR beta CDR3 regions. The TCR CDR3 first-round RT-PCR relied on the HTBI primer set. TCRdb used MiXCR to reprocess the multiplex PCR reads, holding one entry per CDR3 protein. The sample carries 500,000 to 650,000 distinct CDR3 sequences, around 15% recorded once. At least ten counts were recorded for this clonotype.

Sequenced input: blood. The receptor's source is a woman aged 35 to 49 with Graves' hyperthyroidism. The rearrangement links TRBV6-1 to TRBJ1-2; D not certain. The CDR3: CASRPSSNYGYTF. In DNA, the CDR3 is TGTGCCAGCAGGCCGTCTTCTAACTATGGCTACACCTTC.